These T cell receptor beta chains were read from a single sample in a study of blood T cell repertoires in COVID-19. Assay used: immunoSEQ multiplex PCR; TCRdb lists only in-frame clones, some missing. The sample holds about 180,000 clones, under 85% seen once. The sample comprised peripheral blood. Every receptor here comes from a human donor in a cohort sampled during active COVID-19. CDR3s include the opening cysteine and the closing phenylalanine or tryptophan. The D gene is left open where the match is weak. Size is omitted from some rows. Given values are once, few, many or a class for expanded clones.

CASSPGGELFF,TGTGCCAGCAGTCCCGGTGGGGAGCTGTTTTTT,.,.,TRBV6-5,TRBJ2-2
CSVDYGDNQPQHF,TGCAGCGTTGATTACGGGGACAATCAGCCCCAGCATTTT,.,.,TRBV29-1,TRBJ1-5
CASSPTGGPLPQHF,TGTGCCAGCAGTCCAACAGGGGGCCCGTTGCCCCAGCATTTT,.,TRBD1,TRBV27,TRBJ1-5
CASSLAGQGNTIYF,TGCGCCAGCAGCTTGGCGGGACAGGGAAACACCATATATTTT,.,TRBD1,TRBV5-1,TRBJ1-3
CASSLGSIRGGNTIYF,TGTGCCAGCAGCTTAGGATCTATTCGGGGGGGAAACACCATATATTTT,.,.,TRBV7-6,TRBJ1-3
CASSLGHSGANVLTF,TGTGCCAGCAGCTTAGGTCACTCTGGGGCCAACGTCCTGACTTTC,.,.,TRBV7-2,TRBJ2-6
CASSPGQSYEQYF,TGTGCCAGCAGCCCGGGACAGAGCTACGAGCAGTACTTC,.,TRBD1,TRBV5-6,TRBJ2-7
CASSLRPGSYEQYF,TGTGCCAGCAGCTTAAGGCCGGGCTCCTACGAGCAGTACTTC,.,.,TRBV7-8,TRBJ2-7
CASSFSQDLSSYNSPLHF,TGTGCCAGCAGCTTTTCACAGGACCTAAGCTCCTATAATTCACCCCTCCACTTT,.,.,TRBV7-8,TRBJ1-6
CASSLVAGGEPNTGELFF,TGTGCCAGCAGCTTGGTTGCAGGGGGAGAACCGAACACCGGGGAGCTGTTTTTT,once,TRBD1,TRBV5-6,TRBJ2-2
CAWSVQGNQPQHF,TGTGCCTGGAGTGTACAGGGAAATCAGCCCCAGCATTTT,.,.,TRBV30,TRBJ1-5
CASSEATWADTGNTIYF,TGTGCCAGCAGTGAAGCGACCTGGGCGGACACTGGAAACACCATATATTTT,few,.,TRBV2,TRBJ1-3
CASGEQGYGYTF,TGTGCCAGCGGGGAACAGGGGTATGGCTACACCTTC,.,TRBD1,TRBV12-3/TRBV12-4,TRBJ1-2
CASSHAAPGGSPLHF,TGTGCCAGCAGCCATGCCGCCCCAGGGGGTTCACCCCTCCACTTT,.,TRBD1,TRBV3-1/TRBV3-2,TRBJ1-6
CAVVESYEQYF,TGTGCAGTGGTCGAGAGCTACGAGCAGTACTTC,.,.,TRBV6-5,TRBJ2-7
CASSLTSDYEQYF,TGTGCCAGCAGCCTTACTAGCGATTACGAGCAGTACTTC,.,TRBD2,TRBV9,TRBJ2-7
CASSTRDEQFF,TGTGCCAGCAGCACCCGGGATGAGCAGTTCTTC,.,.,TRBV5-8,TRBJ2-1
CASSLGTATYEQYF,TGTGCCAGCAGCCTTGGGACAGCCACCTACGAGCAGTACTTC,.,TRBD1,TRBV3-1/TRBV3-2,TRBJ2-7
CASRLKSGRGGANEKLFF,TGCGCCAGCAGGTTGAAATCAGGGAGGGGGGGGGCTAATGAAAAACTGTTTTTT,.,.,TRBV10-2,TRBJ1-4
CASSLDQGIDYGYTF,TGTGCCAGCAGCTTGGATCAGGGAATCGACTATGGCTACACCTTC,.,.,TRBV5-4,TRBJ1-2
CASSPPGLTNTEAFF,TGCGCCAGCAGCCCCCCGGGTCTTACAAACACTGAAGCTTTCTTT,.,.,TRBV5-1,TRBJ1-1
CASSGGQGGTQYF,TGTGCCAGCAGTGGGGGACAGGGTGGGACCCAGTACTTC,.,TRBD1,TRBV27,TRBJ2-5
CASSHGRGNSYNEQFF,TGTGCCAGCAGCCACGGCAGGGGCAACTCCTACAATGAGCAGTTCTTC,.,.,TRBV3-1/TRBV3-2,TRBJ2-1
CASSSLGGGWDNEQFF,TGTGCCAGCAGTTCCCTCGGCGGCGGGTGGGACAATGAGCAGTTCTTC,.,.,TRBV6-2/TRBV6-3,TRBJ2-1
CASSLAGGAGGTQYF,TGCGCCAGCAGCTTGGCAGGGGGCGCAGGAGGGACCCAGTACTTC,.,TRBD1,TRBV5-1,TRBJ2-5
CASMRSPGGAPGNTEAFF,TGCGCCAGCATGAGATCCCCAGGCGGGGCCCCCGGGAACACTGAAGCTTTCTTT,few,.,TRBV5-1,TRBJ1-1
CASSMGRGGETQYF,TGTGCCAGTAGTATGGGTCGCGGGGGAGAGACCCAGTACTTC,.,TRBD2,TRBV19,TRBJ2-5
CASSYGGADAGELFF,TGTGCCAGCAGCTACGGGGGGGCCGACGCCGGGGAGCTGTTTTTT,.,TRBD2,TRBV3-1/TRBV3-2,TRBJ2-2
CATTGHRNQPQHF,TGTGCCACCACAGGACATCGCAATCAGCCCCAGCATTTT,.,.,TRBV15,TRBJ1-5
CASSPIQGARNTIYF,TGTGCCAGCTCACCAATCCAGGGTGCTAGAAACACCATATATTTT,.,.,TRBV18,TRBJ1-3
CASGGDNYEQYF,TGTGCCAGCGGAGGGGATAACTACGAGCAGTACTTC,.,.,TRBV11-2,TRBJ2-7
CASSPGSYEQYF,TGTGCCAGCAGCCCCGGGTCTTACGAGCAGTACTTC,once,.,TRBV13,TRBJ2-7
CASSVVRTSGYNEQFF,TGTGCCAGTAGTGTCGTGCGGACTAGCGGTTACAATGAGCAGTTCTTC,.,TRBD2,TRBV19,TRBJ2-1
CASSSDYGYTF,TGTGCCAGCAGCTCGGACTATGGCTACACCTTC,.,.,TRBV6-6,TRBJ1-2
CASKDSHSQYSNQPQHF,TGTGCCAGTAAGGACAGCCACAGCCAGTATAGCAATCAGCCCCAGCATTTT,.,.,TRBV19,TRBJ1-5
CASPLGMRGSPLHF,TGCGCCAGCCCCCTCGGGATGCGAGGTTCACCCCTCCACTTT,.,.,TRBV10-2,TRBJ1-6
CASSTSLAGGYNEQFF,TGTGCCAGTAGTACGAGCCTAGCGGGGGGGTACAATGAGCAGTTCTTC,.,TRBD2,TRBV19,TRBJ2-1
CAWSAMHLRGRDVGWYGYTF,TGTGCCTGGAGTGCCATGCACCTGCGGGGGCGCGATGTCGGCTGGTATGGCTACACCTTC,.,.,TRBV30,TRBJ1-2
CASSLGRGNYGYTF,TGTGCCAGCAGCTTGGGGAGAGGAAACTATGGCTACACCTTC,.,.,TRBV5-6,TRBJ1-2
CASSPPRIGGNTDTQYF,TGTGCCAGCAGCCCCCCTCGTATCGGGGGGAACACAGATACGCAGTATTTT,.,TRBD2,TRBV7-2,TRBJ2-3
CATSPGVSYEQYF,TGTGCCACTTCCCCAGGGGTCTCCTACGAGCAGTACTTC,.,.,TRBV19,TRBJ2-7
CAWSGFLGGGNEQYF,TGTGCCTGGAGTGGTTTTCTTGGGGGCGGCAACGAGCAGTACTTC,.,.,TRBV30,TRBJ2-7
CASSQGSGGRSYEQYF,TGTGCCAGCAGCCAGGGGAGCGGGGGCCGCTCCTACGAGCAGTACTTC,.,TRBD2,TRBV3-1/TRBV3-2,TRBJ2-7
CASRPPTGYGYTF,TGTGCCAGCAGACCGCCGACAGGCTATGGCTACACCTTC,.,.,TRBV14,TRBJ1-2
CASRPNRGLYNEQFF,TGTGCCAGCAGGCCAAACAGGGGCCTCTACAATGAGCAGTTCTTC,.,TRBD1,TRBV7-8,TRBJ2-1
CASSELRVGGTEAFF,TGTGCCAGCAGTGAACTTCGGGTTGGAGGCACTGAAGCTTTCTTT,.,.,TRBV6-1,TRBJ1-1
CASSLGAGAFYEQYF,TGTGCCAGCAGCCTCGGGGCGGGGGCATTCTACGAGCAGTACTTC,.,.,TRBV5-6,TRBJ2-7
CASNLDRGSEAFF,TGTGCCAGTAACCTCGACAGGGGCTCTGAAGCTTTCTTT,.,TRBD1,TRBV19,TRBJ1-1
CASSSGEGARFGYTF,TGTGCCAGTAGTTCTGGCGAGGGGGCACGTTTTGGCTACACCTTC,once,TRBD1,TRBV19,TRBJ1-2
CASSSREQYF,TGTGCCAGCAGTTCGCGCGAGCAGTACTTC,once,.,TRBV12-3/TRBV12-4,TRBJ2-7
CASSHNREGSTEAFF,TGTGCCAGCAGCCATAACAGGGAGGGGAGCACTGAAGCTTTCTTT,.,.,TRBV7-9,TRBJ1-1
CASSQGQGSYEQYF,TGCGCCAGCAGCCAGGGACAGGGTTCCTACGAGCAGTACTTC,once,TRBD1,TRBV4-1,TRBJ2-7